The source of this T cell receptor (beta chain) is a study of T cells after yellow fever vaccination. For the study at large: Those fractions that held only low numbers of cells were prepared using the SMART-Seq v4 Ultra Low Input RNA kit.

This clonotype turned up a few times. Its antigen is still unknown. UMIs were added to TCR cDNA along with a universal primer site when it was made by 5'RACE template switching. TCRdb reprocessed the 5' RACE reads with MiXCR, giving one entry per CDR3 protein. The sample contains roughly 520,000 distinct CDR3 sequences, about a fifth of which appear only once. The V end lost 7 bases, the J end lost 3 bases, and 13 bases lay between the germline ends. Germline V gene sequence: CDR1 SGHRS, CDR2 YFSETQ. The CDR3 is 13 residues long. Findings of the study overall: Clonotypes shared by both compartments, CD4 and CD8, made up a small share.

The rearrangement joins TRBV5-1 to TRBJ2-5, with no clear D. The sequence was collected from a man aged 18 to 30 who received the YFV17D yellow fever vaccine. The sequenced sample was PBMCs, obtained about 20 days after the first yellow fever vaccination. CDR3 DNA: TGCGCCAGCTTGGGCGTATCCGAAGAGACCCAGTACTTC. Its translation: CASLGVSEETQYF.